One sample yielded the 32 T cell receptor beta chains listed below, sequenced in a study of technical replicates of blood from several donors. The repertoire was sequenced with immunoSEQ multiplex PCR; TCRdb's copy has only in-frame clones and lacks some. In the table there are 65,000 to 80,000 clones, 98% of which are singletons. Sequencing was done on a sample of T cells isolated from PBMCs. These receptors all come from a human donor in good health.

This sequence joins TRBV30 and TRBJ2-1; D might be TRBD2 (5 bases). V lost 2 bases and J 6 bases, leaving 8 bases between the germline ends. The CDR3 sequence is 12 residues long. The germline gives CDR1 GTSNPN, CDR2 SVGIG (reference sequence). In nucleotides, the CDR3 is TGTGCCTGGAGTTATAGCGTCAATGAGCAGTTCTTC. Translated: CAWSYSVNEQFF.

V and J are TRBV7-2 and TRBJ2-5, with TRBD2 matching over 9 bases. The V gene end was trimmed by 5 bases and the J gene end by 1 base; junction bases not matched to a gene: 11. CDR1 is SGHTA, CDR2 FQGNSA, per germline. CDR3 size: 17 residues. CDR3: CASSLDPAGGFQETQYF. DNA for the CDR3: TGTGCCAGCAGCCTTGACCCAGCGGGAGGTTTCCAAGAGACCCAGTACTTC.

The chain combines TRBV11-1 with TRBJ2-7; D unclear. This CDR3 is 16 amino acids long. V lost 1 base, J lost 4 bases, and 17 bases lay in between. Germline lookup yields CDR1 SGHAT and CDR2 FQDESV (reference sequence). DNA for the CDR3: TGTGCCAGCAGCTTAGGGCAGCCACCCCTCGGGTACGAGCAGTACTTC. It is translated as CASSLGQPPLGYEQYF.

The chain uses TRBV28 and TRBJ2-1, with 8 bases identical to TRBD2. Trimming took 2 bases from V and 6 from J; bases not matched to a gene: 12. Germline values: CDR1 MDHEN, CDR2 SYDVKM. The CDR3 runs to 17 residues. DNA of the CDR3: TGTGCCAGCAGTTTAACCACCTTCTCCGGGAGGGGCAATGAGCAGTTCTTC. Its protein is CASSLTTFSGRGNEQFF.

The chain carries TRBV6-5 and TRBJ2-7, with TRBD2 as a possible D gene (6 bases). Trimming cost V 0 bases and J 4 bases, with 16 bases left between them. CDR1 MNHEY and CDR2 SVGAGI come from the germline V gene. The CDR3 spans 16 residues. The CDR3 DNA follows: TGTGCCAGCAGTTACTCCGTATCATGGAGGGTTTACGAGCAGTACTTC. Amino acids: CASSYSVSWRVYEQYF.

The rearrangement links TRBV6-5 to TRBJ1-1; tentative D call: TRBD1 (5 bases). The germline CDR1 and CDR2 sequences are MNHEY and SVGAGI. The CDR3 runs to 16 residues. V was clipped by 2 bases and J by 4 bases, with 17 bases between them. As DNA, the CDR3 is TGTGCCAGCAGTTACCAGATCCCGGGGGAAAGCACTGAAGCTTTCTTT. Its protein product is CASSYQIPGESTEAFF.

The genes are TRBV28 and TRBJ2-2; no definite D call. The CDR3 is made up of 15 amino acids. Trimming removed 7 bases at V and 4 bases at J, with 16 bases between. Per germline, CDR1 MDHEN and CDR2 SYDVKM. The CDR3 sequence: CASNLRVKGTGELFF. Written as DNA, the CDR3 is TGTGCCAGCAACCTCCGGGTAAAAGGCACCGGGGAGCTGTTTTTT. The complete variable domain, with remaining parts taken from reference TRBV28 and TRBJ2-2, reads DVKVTQSSRYLVKRTGEKVFLECVQDMDHENMFWYRQDPGLGLRLIYFSYDVKMKEKGDIPEGYSVSREKKERFSLILESASTNQTSMYLCASNLRVKGTGELFFGEGSRLTVL.

This chain links TRBV20-1 with TRBJ1-2; D gene unclear. CDR1 and CDR2 from the germline V gene are DFQATT and SNEGSKA (reference sequence). Trimming took 6 bases from V and 6 from J, leaving 11 bases between them. The CDR3 is 11 amino acids. CDR3 nucleotides: TGCAGTGCGCCGGGTGTAAATGGCTACACCTTC. Translated, it gives CSAPGVNGYTF.

The J gene is TRBJ1-2, the V gene TRBV5-5; 7 bases map to TRBD1. V was pared by 5 bases and J by 2 bases, with 9 bases of the junction left unmatched. Per the germline V gene, CDR1 is SGHKS and CDR2 is YYEKEE (reference sequence). The CDR3 consists of 15 residues. DNA of the CDR3: TGTGCCAGCAGTTATGTTGACAGGGTGAACTATGGCTACACCTTC. Translation: CASSYVDRVNYGYTF.

The chain joins TRBV11-3 to TRBJ2-3; the D gene is possibly TRBD2 (5 bases). Trimming shortened V by 0 bases and J by 2 bases, and 12 bases separated the two germline ends. The CDR3 has 16 amino acids. CDR1 SGHNT and CDR2 YENEEA come from the germline V gene. CDR3 sequence reads: CASSLETSGITDTQYF. The CDR3 DNA sequence: TGTGCCAGCAGCTTAGAGACCTCCGGGATCACAGATACGCAGTATTTT.

This clone was counted a single time. This rearrangement joins TRBV29-1 to TRBJ1-1, with 9 bases fitting TRBD1. From germline, CDR1 is SQVTM and CDR2 ANQGSEA. The CDR3 has 15 residues. Trimming cost V 5 bases and J 5 bases; bases outside gene matches: 12. CDR3 sequence: CSVTLTGGMLTEAFF. As DNA, the CDR3 is TGCAGCGTTACCCTCACAGGGGGCATGTTGACTGAAGCTTTCTTT.

The chain is built from TRBV5-1 and TRBJ2-7, with TRBD2 identical over 9 bases. This CDR3 has 16 residues. Looked up from germline, CDR1 is SGHRS and CDR2 is YFSETQ. The junction had 12 bases not matched to a gene; V was cut back by 3 bases and J by 5 bases. The CDR3 sequence is CASSSLTSGNMDEQYF. In DNA form, the CDR3 reads TGCGCCAGCAGCTCACTGACTAGCGGCAATATGGACGAGCAGTACTTC.

The chain combines TRBV18 with TRBJ2-3; D possibly corresponds to TRBD2 (6 bases). CDR1 KGHSH and CDR2 LQKENI come from the germline V gene. The CDR3 contains 15 residues. Trimming shortened V by 3 bases and J by 4 bases, and 14 bases separated the two germline ends. The CDR3 coding sequence is TGTGCCAGCTCACCCCTGACTAGGCGGGCAGATACGCAGTATTTT. This encodes CASSPLTRRADTQYF. The full variable domain, in which reference TRBV18 and TRBJ2-3 provide the parts outside the CDR3, is NAGVMQNPRHLVRRRGQEARLRCSPMKGHSHVYWYRQLPEEGLKFMVYLQKENIIDESGMPKERFSAEFPKEGPSILRIQQVVRGDSAAYFCASSPLTRRADTQYFGPGTRLTVL.

The rearrangement joins TRBV10-2 to TRBJ1-2; TRBD1 matches at 10 bases. V lost 10 bases and J lost 4; bases outside the gene matches: 3. The length of the CDR3 is 12 residues. Germline V gene data show CDR1 as WSHSY and CDR2 as SAAADI. The DNA of the CDR3 is TGCGCCACCCGGACAGGGGGCTATGGCTACACCTTC. Amino acid sequence: CATRTGGYGYTF.

The gene calls are TRBV2 and TRBJ2-7; D is possibly TRBD1 (5 bases). The CDR3 extends over 12 amino acids. The germline V gene has CDR1 SNHLY and CDR2 FYNNEI. V was clipped by 5 bases and J by 6 bases, with 11 bases between them. DNA for the CDR3: TGTGCCAGCAGTACCCCAGGGTCCGAGCAGTACTTC. This translates into CASSTPGSEQYF.

The V and J genes are TRBV7-2 and TRBJ2-7; a possible D gene is TRBD1 (7 bases). Germline V lookup: CDR1 SGHTA, CDR2 FQGNSA. V was clipped by 2 bases and J by 6 bases, with 17 bases between them. CDR3 length equals 15 residues. The CDR3 DNA reads TGTGCCAGCAGCTTATGGGGGGACAGTCCTACCGAGCAGTACTTC. Amino acids: CASSLWGDSPTEQYF.

The J gene is TRBJ1-2, the V gene TRBV7-3, with TRBD1 matching over 11 bases. The V segment lost 3 bases and the J segment 5 bases; nucleotides outside the gene matches: 2. The germline gives CDR1 SGHTA, CDR2 FQGTGA. The CDR3 is 14 residues long. CDR3 loop: CASSLDRGPYGYTF. CDR3 coding DNA: TGTGCCAGCAGCTTGGACAGGGGGCCATATGGCTACACCTTC. Based on the CDR3 plus reference TRBV7-3 and TRBJ1-2, the full variable domain is GAGVSQTPSNKVTEKGKYVELRCDPISGHTALYWYRQSLGQGPEFLIYFQGTGAADDSGLPNDRFFAVRPEGSVSTLKIQRTERGDSAVYLCASSLDRGPYGYTFGSGTRLTVV.

This chain links TRBV4-1 with TRBJ2-5; 14 bases are shared with TRBD2. The V and J ends lost 10 bases and 5 bases, in that order; junction bases with no gene match: 9. This CDR3 has 15 residues. From germline, CDR1 is MGHRA and CDR2 YSYEKL. The CDR3 spells CATRLAGGPRETQYF. CDR3 nucleotide sequence: TGCGCCACCCGACTAGCGGGAGGGCCGAGGGAGACCCAGTACTTC.

This chain joins TRBV9 and TRBJ2-7; 8 bases are shared with TRBD1. Germline CDR1 is SGDLS and CDR2 is YYNGEE. The CDR3 sequence is 16 residues long. J lost 2 bases, V lost 4 bases, and 11 bases had no gene match. CDR3 sequence (DNA): TGTGCCAGCAGCCCGACAACCGGGACAGGTCCCTACGAGCAGTACTTC. Its protein product is CASSPTTGTGPYEQYF.

The chain links TRBV11-2 to TRBJ1-1; D perhaps matches TRBD1 (5 bases). This CDR3 contains 15 residues. V was cut by 4 bases and J by 1 base, with 13 bases left in between. The germline V gene has CDR1 SGHAT and CDR2 FQNNGV. This CDR3 is CASSSSRVGNTEAFF. DNA of the CDR3: TGTGCCAGCAGCTCGTCCAGGGTTGGGAACACTGAAGCTTTCTTT.

The rearrangement uses TRBV18 and TRBJ2-7; D possibly corresponds to TRBD1 (7 bases). The length of the CDR3 is 16 residues. In germline, CDR1 is KGHSH, CDR2 LQKENI. V lost 3 bases and J lost 2, with 17 bases in between. CDR3 sequence (DNA): TGTGCCAGCTCACCTCTAGCAGGGGGGCACCCCTACGAGCAGTACTTC. Encoded protein: CASSPLAGGHPYEQYF.

The chain uses TRBV13 and TRBJ2-1, with TRBD2 matching over 8 bases. J was trimmed by 2 bases and V by 2 bases; bases with no gene match: 5. Per germline, CDR1 PRHDT and CDR2 FYEKMQ (reference sequence). CDR3 length equals 16 residues. This CDR3 reads CASSLTSGSTYNEQFF. The CDR3 DNA follows: TGTGCCAGCAGCTTAACTAGCGGCTCCACCTACAATGAGCAGTTCTTC.

The genes are TRBV9 and TRBJ1-5; D might be TRBD1 (5 bases). Trimming cost V 5 bases and J 6 bases, with 15 bases left between them. CDR1 and CDR2 from the germline V gene are SGDLS and YYNGEE. The CDR3 is 14 residues long. DNA of the CDR3: TGTGCCAGCAGTGCGGGGGGGTGGGGTCAGCCCCAGCATTTT. It encodes CASSAGGWGQPQHF. Filled out from reference TRBV9 and TRBJ1-5, the complete variable domain reads DSGVTQTPKHLITATGQRVTLRCSPRSGDLSVYWYQQSLDQGLQFLIQYYNGEERAKGNILERFSAQQFPDLHSELNLSSLELGDSALYFCASSAGGWGQPQHFGDGTRLSIL.

The CDR3 DNA is TGTGCCAGCAGCTTGGGGACAGGCGGCAATGAGCAGTTCTTC. It encodes CASSLGTGGNEQFF. The chain carries TRBV5-8 and TRBJ2-1, with 7 bases that match TRBD1. The ends lost 0 bases at V and 6 bases at J; junction bases unmatched: 3. The CDR3 covers 14 residues. From germline, CDR1 is SGHTS and CDR2 YDEGEE.

V is TRBV28 and J is TRBJ1-2; tentatively, D is TRBD1 (6 bases). Germline lookup yields CDR1 MDHEN and CDR2 SYDVKM. The CDR3 runs to 13 residues. Between the trimmed V and J ends, which lost 4 bases and 4 bases, there was a span of 10 bases. The CDR3 DNA follows: TGTGCCAGCAGTTGGGACACGTTCTATGGCTACACCTTC. This gives the protein CASSWDTFYGYTF.

The chain has TRBV4-1 and TRBJ2-1; TRBD2 aligns across 8 bases. V trimming: 4 bases; J trimming: 0 bases; junction bases outside the gene matches: 2. Germline V gives CDR1 MGHRA, CDR2 YSYEKL. The CDR3 loop spans 15 amino acids. DNA for the CDR3: TGCGCCAGCAGCCCCGGGACTAGCTCCTACAATGAGCAGTTCTTC. Its translation: CASSPGTSSYNEQFF.

The chain couples TRBV5-1 to TRBJ2-2; TRBD2 aligns across 8 bases. This CDR3 is 18 amino acids long. V was clipped by 6 bases and J by 4 bases; unmatched bases: 17. Germline lookup yields CDR1 SGHRS and CDR2 YFSETQ. The CDR3 reads CASIKWGWREVSTGELFF. The CDR3 DNA is TGCGCCAGCATCAAATGGGGTTGGCGGGAGGTAAGCACCGGGGAGCTGTTTTTT.

The chain is built from TRBV30 and TRBJ2-7; D is ambiguous. Trimming took 3 bases from V and 5 from J, leaving 17 bases between them. Germline V gives CDR1 GTSNPN, CDR2 SVGIG (reference sequence). The CDR3 sequence is 14 residues long. In DNA, the CDR3 is TGTGCCTGGAGAGACGAGCGAATTTCCCACGAGCAGTACTTC. It is translated as CAWRDERISHEQYF.

The V call is TRBV6-5, the J call TRBJ1-1, with TRBD1 identical over 8 bases. CDR1 and CDR2 (germline): MNHEY, SVGAGI. The CDR3 sequence is 15 residues long. V dropped 4 bases and J dropped 3; count of bases not matched to a gene: 7. CDR3 DNA sequence: TGTGCCAGCAGTTGGGGGACAGGCGGGGACACTGAAGCTTTCTTT. Protein: CASSWGTGGDTEAFF.

This chain joins TRBV28 and TRBJ1-1, with unresolved D. Trimming shortened V by 3 bases and J by 0 bases, and 8 bases separated the two germline ends. Germline-derived CDR1 and CDR2 are MDHEN and SYDVKM. This CDR3 has 14 amino acids. CDR3 amino acids: CASSFGFLNTEAFF. The CDR3 region has the DNA TGTGCCAGCAGTTTCGGGTTTTTGAACACTGAAGCTTTCTTT.

The chain combines TRBV18 with TRBJ2-5; 7 nucleotides agree with TRBD1. CDR1 and CDR2 from the germline V gene are KGHSH and LQKENI. This CDR3 has 17 residues. V shed 1 base and J 4 bases; nucleotides not matched to a gene: 12. The CDR3 is CASSPQTGTEDGETQYF. The CDR3 DNA reads as TGTGCCAGCTCACCACAGACCGGGACAGAAGATGGAGAGACCCAGTACTTC.

The V gene is TRBV5-4, the J gene TRBJ2-3; 8 nucleotides agree with TRBD2. Trimming removed 4 bases from V and 0 bases from J; junction bases left unmatched: 13. Germline V gene lookup returns CDR1 SGHNT and CDR2 YYREEE (reference sequence). The CDR3 consists of 18 residues. The CDR3 sequence is CASSRAGVKQISTDTQYF. The CDR3, as DNA: TGTGCCAGCAGCAGAGCGGGAGTTAAGCAAATAAGCACAGATACGCAGTATTTT.